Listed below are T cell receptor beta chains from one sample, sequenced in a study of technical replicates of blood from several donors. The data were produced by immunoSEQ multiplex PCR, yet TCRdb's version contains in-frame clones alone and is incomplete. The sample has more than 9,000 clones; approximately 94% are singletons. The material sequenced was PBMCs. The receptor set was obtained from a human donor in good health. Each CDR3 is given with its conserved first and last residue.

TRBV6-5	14	CASSYGTSGREQFF
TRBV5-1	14	CASSLLAGPNEQYF
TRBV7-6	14	CASSVAGTGGEQYF
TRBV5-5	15	CASIFQTESSYEQYF
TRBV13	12	CASRRVRTEAFF
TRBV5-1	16	CASSFEDSRSGNTIYF
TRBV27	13	CASFTGTAFEAFF
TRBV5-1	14	CASSPGTSGQEQYF
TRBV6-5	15	CASSSRDRGLETQYF
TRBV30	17	CAWSLGRTSGGTYEQYF
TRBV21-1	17	CASSKTTSGRGDYEQYF
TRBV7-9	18	CASSLSKMGTLNTGELFF
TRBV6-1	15	CASSESYSYNQPQHF
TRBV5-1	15	CASTGGGRGPDTQYF
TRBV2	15	CASRKEQANTGELFF
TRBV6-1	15	CASSAAGTGVSGYTF
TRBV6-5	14	CASSYAASMPEAFF
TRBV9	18	CASSVATGTSGNTGELFF
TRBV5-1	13	CASRPGLAVAQYF
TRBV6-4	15	CASSDTSGSTGELFF
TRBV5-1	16	CASSLVSGTVTGELFF
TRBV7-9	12	CASTGQAYEQYF
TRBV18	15	CASSPPGLSTDTQYF
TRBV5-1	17	CASSLEASRPNTGELFF
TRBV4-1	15	CASSQGVVATNEQFF
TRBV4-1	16	CASSLGTSGRQETQYF
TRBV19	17	CASSIGQGIPRGYGYTF
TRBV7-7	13	CASSLGLYNEQFF
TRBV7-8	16	CASSQYRSYSNQPQHF
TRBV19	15	CASTPGGLAGDEQYF
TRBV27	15	CASSLFGTGGFEQYF
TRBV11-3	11	CASSHERRENF
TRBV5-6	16	CASSYRDRGRNQPQHF
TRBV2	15	CASSRTSGSLGELFF
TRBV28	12	CASSANPQSHTF
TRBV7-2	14	CASSLALRKETQYF
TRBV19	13	CASSPSGQETQYF
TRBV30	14	CAWTYRGPNTEAFF
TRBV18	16	CASSTDSPRSGNTIYF
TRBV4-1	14	CASSPDRTTGELFF